This T cell receptor beta chain was documented in a study of CD8 T cells in ankylosing spondylitis. A single record per CDR3 protein comes from TCRdb applying MiXCR to the 5' RACE reads. Of around 390,000 distinct CDR3 sequences listed, around 22% are singletons. This CDR3 comprises 13 residues. Germline values: CDR1 SNHLY, CDR2 FYNNEI. Trimming took 6 bases from V and 9 from J, leaving 15 bases between them. Broader study findings: Within ankylosing spondylitis blood, a TCR beta motif made up of under 10 highly homologous variants appeared to be characteristic.

Remarks on this clonotype: Its matching antigen is unknown.

Source material: blood, either unsorted or a sorted T cell fraction (not recorded which). This clonotype was obtained from a male donor with ankylosing spondylitis. The J gene is TRBJ2-1, the V gene TRBV2, with D possibly being TRBD1 (5 bases). Here the CDR3 DNA reads TGTGCCAGCAGCCAGGGTCCCGCAAGTGAGCAGTTCTTC. Amino acid sequence: CASSQGPASEQFF.